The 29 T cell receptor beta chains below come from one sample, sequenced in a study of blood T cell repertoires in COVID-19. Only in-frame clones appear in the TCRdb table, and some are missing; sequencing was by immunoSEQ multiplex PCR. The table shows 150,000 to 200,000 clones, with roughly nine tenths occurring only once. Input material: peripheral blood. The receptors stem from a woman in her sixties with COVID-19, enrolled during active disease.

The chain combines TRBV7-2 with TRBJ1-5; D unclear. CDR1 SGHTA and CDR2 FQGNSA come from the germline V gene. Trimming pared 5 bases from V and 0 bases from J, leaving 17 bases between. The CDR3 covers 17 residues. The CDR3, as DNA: TGTGCCAGCAGCCCAGTCAGAGACGCGGTTAGCAATCAGCCCCAGCATTTT. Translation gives CASSPVRDAVSNQPQHF. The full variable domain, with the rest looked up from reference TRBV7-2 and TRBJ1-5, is GAGVSQSPSNKVTEKGKDVELRCDPISGHTALYWYRQSLGQGLEFLIYFQGNSAPDKSGLPSDRFSAERTGGSVSTLTIQRTQQEDSAVYLCASSPVRDAVSNQPQHFGDGTRLSIL.

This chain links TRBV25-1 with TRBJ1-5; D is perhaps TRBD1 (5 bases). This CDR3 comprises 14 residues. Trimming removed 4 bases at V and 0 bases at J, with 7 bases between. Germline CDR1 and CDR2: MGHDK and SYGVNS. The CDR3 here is CASSGGHSNQPQHF. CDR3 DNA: TGTGCCAGCAGTGGAGGACATAGCAATCAGCCCCAGCATTTT.

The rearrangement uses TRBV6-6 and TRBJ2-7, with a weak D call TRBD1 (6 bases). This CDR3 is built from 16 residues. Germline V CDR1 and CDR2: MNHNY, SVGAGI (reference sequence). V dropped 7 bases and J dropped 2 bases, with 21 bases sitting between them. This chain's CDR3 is CASTYEVAGATYEQYF. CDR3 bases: TGTGCCAGCACCTACGAGGTTGCAGGGGCCACCTACGAGCAGTACTTC.

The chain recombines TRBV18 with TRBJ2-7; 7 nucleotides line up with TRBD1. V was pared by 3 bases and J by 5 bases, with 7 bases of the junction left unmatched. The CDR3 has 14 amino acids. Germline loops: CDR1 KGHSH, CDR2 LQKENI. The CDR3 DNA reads TGTGCCAGCTCACCTCGACAGGGAAGCAACGAGCAGTACTTC. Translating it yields CASSPRQGSNEQYF. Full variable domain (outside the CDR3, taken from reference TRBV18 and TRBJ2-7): NAGVMQNPRHLVRRRGQEARLRCSPMKGHSHVYWYRQLPEEGLKFMVYLQKENIIDESGMPKERFSAEFPKEGPSILRIQQVVRGDSAAYFCASSPRQGSNEQYFGPGTRLTVT.

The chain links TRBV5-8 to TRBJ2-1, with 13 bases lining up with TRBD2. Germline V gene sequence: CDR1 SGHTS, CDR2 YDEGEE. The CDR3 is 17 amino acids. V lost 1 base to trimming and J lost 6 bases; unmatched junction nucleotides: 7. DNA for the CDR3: TGTGCCAGCAGCTTGACTAGCGGGAGGGTCTGGGGCAATGAGCAGTTCTTC. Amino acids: CASSLTSGRVWGNEQFF.

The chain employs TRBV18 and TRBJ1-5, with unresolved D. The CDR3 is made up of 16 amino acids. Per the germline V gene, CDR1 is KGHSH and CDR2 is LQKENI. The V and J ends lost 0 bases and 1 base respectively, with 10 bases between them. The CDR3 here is CASSPPQQQSNQPQHF. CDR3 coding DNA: TGTGCCAGCTCACCACCGCAGCAACAGAGCAATCAGCCCCAGCATTTT.

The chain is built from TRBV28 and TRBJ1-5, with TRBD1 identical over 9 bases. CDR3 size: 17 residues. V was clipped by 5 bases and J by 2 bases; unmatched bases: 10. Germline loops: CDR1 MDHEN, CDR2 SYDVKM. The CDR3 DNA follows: TGTGCCAGCAGTCCCGGGACAGGGAACCCTGGCAATCAGCCCCAGCATTTT. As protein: CASSPGTGNPGNQPQHF.

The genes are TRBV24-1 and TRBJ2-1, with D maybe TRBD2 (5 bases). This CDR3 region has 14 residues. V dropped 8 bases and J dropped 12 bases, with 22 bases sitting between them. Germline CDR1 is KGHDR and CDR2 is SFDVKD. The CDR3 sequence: CATKGSPRNGGQFF. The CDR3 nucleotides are TGTGCCACCAAAGGGAGTCCCAGAAACGGTGGGCAGTTCTTC.

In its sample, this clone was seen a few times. CDR3 bases: TGTGCCAGCAGCTTTCCCGCAGGGGGCATCACTGAAGCTTTCTTT. Its protein is CASSFPAGGITEAFF. The rearrangement joins TRBV7-9 to TRBJ1-1; 8 bases agree with TRBD1. CDR1 is SEHNR, CDR2 FQNEAQ, per germline (reference sequence). This CDR3 has 15 amino acids. The ends lost 3 bases at V and 4 bases at J; junction bases unmatched: 7.

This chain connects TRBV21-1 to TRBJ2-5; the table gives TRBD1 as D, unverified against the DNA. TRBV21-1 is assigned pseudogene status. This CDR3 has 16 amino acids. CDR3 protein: CASSNFRTGGAETQYF. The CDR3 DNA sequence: TGTGCCAGCAGCAACTTTAGGACAGGAGGCGCAGAGACCCAGTACTTC.

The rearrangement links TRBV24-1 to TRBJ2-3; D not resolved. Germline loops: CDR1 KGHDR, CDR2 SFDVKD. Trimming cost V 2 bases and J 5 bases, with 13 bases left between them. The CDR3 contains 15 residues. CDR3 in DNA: TGTGCCACCAGTGATTCAAGTAGTCCCCGAGATACGCAGTATTTT. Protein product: CATSDSSSPRDTQYF.

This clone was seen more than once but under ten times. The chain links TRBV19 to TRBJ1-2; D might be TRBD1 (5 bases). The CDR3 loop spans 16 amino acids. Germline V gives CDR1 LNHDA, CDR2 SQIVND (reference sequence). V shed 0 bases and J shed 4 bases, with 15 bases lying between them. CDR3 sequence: CASSIDQGRMSYGYTF. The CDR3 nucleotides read TGTGCCAGTAGTATAGATCAGGGCAGGATGAGCTATGGCTACACCTTC.

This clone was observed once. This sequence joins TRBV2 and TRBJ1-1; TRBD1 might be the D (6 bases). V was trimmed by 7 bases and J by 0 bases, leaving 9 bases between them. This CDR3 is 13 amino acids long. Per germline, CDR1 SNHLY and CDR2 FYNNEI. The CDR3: CASTAGVNTEAFF. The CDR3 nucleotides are TGTGCCAGCACCGCAGGGGTGAACACTGAAGCTTTCTTT. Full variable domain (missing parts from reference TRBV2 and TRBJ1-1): EPEVTQTPSHQVTQMGQEVILRCVPISNHLYFYWYRQILGQKVEFLVSFYNNEISEKSEIFDDQFSVERPDGSNFTLKIRSTKLEDSAMYFCASTAGVNTEAFFGQGTRLTVV.

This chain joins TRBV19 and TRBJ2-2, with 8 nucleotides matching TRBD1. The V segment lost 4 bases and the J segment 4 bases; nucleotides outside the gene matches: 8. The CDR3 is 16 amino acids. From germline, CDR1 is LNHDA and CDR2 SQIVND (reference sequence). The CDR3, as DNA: TGTGCCAGTAGTACCCCCGGGACAGGTCCCACCGGGGAGCTGTTTTTT. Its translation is CASSTPGTGPTGELFF.

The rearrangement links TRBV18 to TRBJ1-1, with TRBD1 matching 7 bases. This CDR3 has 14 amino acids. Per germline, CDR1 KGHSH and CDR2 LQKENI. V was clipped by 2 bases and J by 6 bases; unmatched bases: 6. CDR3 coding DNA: TGTGCCAGCTCACCAGAGGGGGCGCGGGCTGAAGCTTTCTTT. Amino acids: CASSPEGARAEAFF.

The CDR3 DNA is TGCGCCAGCAGTCTCCGGACAGTTACTAATGAAAAACTGTTTTTT. This sequence encodes CASSLRTVTNEKLFF. The chain is built from TRBV10-2 and TRBJ1-4; a possible D gene is TRBD1 (6 bases). Germline loops: CDR1 WSHSY, CDR2 SAAADI. This CDR3 has 15 residues. V lost 5 bases and J lost 2, with 12 bases in between.

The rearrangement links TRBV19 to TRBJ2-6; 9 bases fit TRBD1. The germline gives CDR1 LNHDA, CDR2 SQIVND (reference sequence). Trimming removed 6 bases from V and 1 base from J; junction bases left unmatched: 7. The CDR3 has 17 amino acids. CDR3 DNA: TGTGCCAGTAGCCCGGGACAGGGTTGGTCTGGGGCCAACGTCCTGACTTTC. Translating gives CASSPGQGWSGANVLTF.

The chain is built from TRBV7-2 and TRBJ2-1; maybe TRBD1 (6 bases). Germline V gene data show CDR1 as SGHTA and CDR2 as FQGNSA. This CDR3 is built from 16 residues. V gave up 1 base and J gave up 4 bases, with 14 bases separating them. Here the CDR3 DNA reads TGTGCCAGCAGCTTAGTGACGAGAGGGGGTTACAATGAGCAGTTCTTC. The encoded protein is CASSLVTRGGYNEQFF.

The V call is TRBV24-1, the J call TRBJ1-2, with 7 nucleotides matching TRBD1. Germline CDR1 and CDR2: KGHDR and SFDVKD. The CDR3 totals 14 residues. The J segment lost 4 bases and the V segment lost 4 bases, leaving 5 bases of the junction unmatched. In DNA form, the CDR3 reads TGTGCCACCAGTGACCAAGGGACAGCCTATGGCTACACCTTC. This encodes CATSDQGTAYGYTF.

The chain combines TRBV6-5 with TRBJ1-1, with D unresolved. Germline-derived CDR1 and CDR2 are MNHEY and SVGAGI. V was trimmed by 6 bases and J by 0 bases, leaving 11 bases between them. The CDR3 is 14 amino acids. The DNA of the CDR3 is TGTGCCAGCAGAAGGGAGTTCATGAACACTGAAGCTTTCTTT. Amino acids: CASRREFMNTEAFF.

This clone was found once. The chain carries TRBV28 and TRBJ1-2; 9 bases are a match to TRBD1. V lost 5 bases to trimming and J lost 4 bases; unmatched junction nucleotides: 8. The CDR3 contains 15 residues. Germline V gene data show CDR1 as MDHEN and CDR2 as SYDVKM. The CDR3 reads CASSKPGQGSYGYTF. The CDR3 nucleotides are TGTGCCAGCAGTAAACCGGGACAGGGATCCTATGGCTACACCTTC.

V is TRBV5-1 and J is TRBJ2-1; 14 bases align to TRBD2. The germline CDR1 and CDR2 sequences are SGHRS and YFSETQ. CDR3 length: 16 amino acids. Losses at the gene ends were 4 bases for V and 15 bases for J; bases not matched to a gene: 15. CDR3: CASSRADGLAGGLAFF. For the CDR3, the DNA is TGCGCCAGCAGCCGTGCCGACGGACTAGCGGGAGGACTAGCGTTCTTC. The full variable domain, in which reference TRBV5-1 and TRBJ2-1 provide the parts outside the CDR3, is KAGVTQTPRYLIKTRGQQVTLSCSPISGHRSVSWYQQTPGQGLQFLFEYFSETQRNKGNFPGRFSGRQFSNSRSEMNVSTLELGDSALYLCASSRADGLAGGLAFFGPGTRLTVL.

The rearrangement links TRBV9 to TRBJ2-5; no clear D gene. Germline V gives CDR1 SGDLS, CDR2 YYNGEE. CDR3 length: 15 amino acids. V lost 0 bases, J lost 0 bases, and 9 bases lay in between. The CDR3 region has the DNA TGTGCCAGCAGCGTAGCTACGAGGTACCAAGAGACCCAGTACTTC. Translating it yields CASSVATRYQETQYF.

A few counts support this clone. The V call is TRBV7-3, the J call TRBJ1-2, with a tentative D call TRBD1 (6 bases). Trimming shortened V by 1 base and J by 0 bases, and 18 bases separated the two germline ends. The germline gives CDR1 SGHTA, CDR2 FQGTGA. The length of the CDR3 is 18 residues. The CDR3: CASSLKGGALIPNYGYTF. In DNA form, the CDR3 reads TGTGCCAGCAGCTTAAAAGGGGGGGCGCTGATACCTAACTATGGCTACACCTTC.

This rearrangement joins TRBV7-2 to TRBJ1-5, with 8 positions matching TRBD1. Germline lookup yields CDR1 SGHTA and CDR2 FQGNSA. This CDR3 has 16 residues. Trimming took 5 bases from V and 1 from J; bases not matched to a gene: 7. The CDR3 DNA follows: TGTGCCAGCAGCGGACGGACAGGGTTGAGCAATCAGCCCCAGCATTTT. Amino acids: CASSGRTGLSNQPQHF.

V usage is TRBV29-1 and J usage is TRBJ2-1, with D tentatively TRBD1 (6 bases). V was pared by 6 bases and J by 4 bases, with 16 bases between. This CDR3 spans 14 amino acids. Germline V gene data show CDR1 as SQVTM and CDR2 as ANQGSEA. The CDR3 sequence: CSVQRGTHYNEQFF. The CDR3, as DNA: TGCAGCGTCCAAAGGGGGACACATTACAATGAGCAGTTCTTC.

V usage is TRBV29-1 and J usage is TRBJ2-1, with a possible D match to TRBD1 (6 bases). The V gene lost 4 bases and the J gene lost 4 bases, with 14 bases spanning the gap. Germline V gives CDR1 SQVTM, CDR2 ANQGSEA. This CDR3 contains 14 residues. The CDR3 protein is CSVVVGASYNEQFF. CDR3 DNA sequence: TGCAGCGTTGTTGTGGGGGCCAGTTACAATGAGCAGTTCTTC.

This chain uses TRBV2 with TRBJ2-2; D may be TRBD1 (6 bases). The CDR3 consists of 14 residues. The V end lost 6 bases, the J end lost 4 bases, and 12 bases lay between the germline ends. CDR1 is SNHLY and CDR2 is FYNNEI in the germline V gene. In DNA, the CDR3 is TGTGCCAGCAGCGAAACAGGGTCCACCGGGGAGCTGTTTTTT. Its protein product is CASSETGSTGELFF.

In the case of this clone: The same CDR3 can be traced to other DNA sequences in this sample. The CDR3 loop is CASSYPGSYEQYF. In DNA, the CDR3 is TGTGCCAGCAGTTACCCGGGGTCCTACGAGCAGTACTTC. V and J are TRBV6-5 and TRBJ2-7; a weak D match, TRBD2 (5 bases). V was cut by 2 bases and J by 1 base, with 6 bases left in between. Germline V lookup: CDR1 MNHEY, CDR2 SVGAGI. This CDR3 contains 13 residues.